The rows below give T cell receptor beta chains drawn from one sample of a study of OX40 agonist ivuxolimab in advanced cancers. The table came from immunoSEQ multiplex PCR; TCRdb's copy has only in-frame clones and leaves some out. The sample yields 60,000 to 80,000 clones, approximately 80% seen once. Sample: CD4+ or CD8+ T cells sorted from blood, taken in a trial of the OX40 agonist ivuxolimab. The receptors were sampled from an adult with an advanced solid tumor such as melanoma, head and neck, liver or kidney cancer. CDR3s include the opening cysteine and the closing phenylalanine or tryptophan. The order of the fields is J gene, D gene, V gene, clone size, CDR3 DNA, CDR3 protein. A D gene is named only where the DNA matches it firmly. Expanded clones are given a class, and other clones once, few, many or no size at all.

>TRBJ2-2|TRBD2|TRBV7-9|.
TGTGCCAGCAGCTTAAGCGGGGCGAACACCGGGGAGCTGTTTTTT
CASSLSGANTGELFF
>TRBJ1-4|TRBD1|TRBV5-1|few
TGCGCCAGCAGCTTGGCGGGCAGGGGGGGTGAAAAACTGTTTTTT
CASSLAGRGGEKLFF
>TRBJ2-2|.|TRBV5-4|.
TGTGCCAGCAGCCACTGGGGGACCGGGGAGCTGTTTTTT
CASSHWGTGELFF
>TRBJ1-6|TRBD1|TRBV18|few
TGTGCCAGCTCACCTACCCGGGACAGGGGATCTTCACCCCTCCACTTT
CASSPTRDRGSSPLHF
>TRBJ2-3|.|TRBV19|.
TGTGCCAGTAGTATAGATGGGGGACCGGCAGATACGCAGTATTTT
CASSIDGGPADTQYF
>TRBJ1-5|.|TRBV28|.
TGTGCCAGCAGTTTTGGGGGGGCAGAAGCGACCCATCAGCCCCAGCATTTT
CASSFGGAEATHQPQHF
>TRBJ2-1|TRBD2|TRBV6-1|.
TGTGCCAGCTGCGCCCTGGGACTAGCGAACAATGAGCAGTTCTTC
CASCALGLANNEQFF
>TRBJ2-7|.|TRBV5-4|once
TGTGCCAGCACCTCCCATACTCTTTACGAGCAGTACTTC
CASTSHTLYEQYF
>TRBJ2-7|.|TRBV6-5|.
TGTGCCAGCAGTTCAATCCCCCGGGGGGAGCAGTACTTC
CASSSIPRGEQYF
>TRBJ2-7|TRBD2|TRBV4-3|.
TGCGCCAGCAGCCCTTACTCGGGACTAGGGTTAGCCGAGCAGTACTTC
CASSPYSGLGLAEQYF
>TRBJ1-2|.|TRBV27|.
TGTGCCAGCAGTTCTCAGGTCCCACCTAACTATGGCTACACCTTC
CASSSQVPPNYGYTF
>TRBJ1-1|.|TRBV7-9|.
TGTGCCAGCTCTCGGGCGACAGGCCTCTACACTGAAGCTTTCTTT
CASSRATGLYTEAFF
>TRBJ2-7|TRBD2|TRBV6-5|few
TGTGCCAGCAGTTACTATACTAGCGGCTACGAGCAGTACTTC
CASSYYTSGYEQYF
>TRBJ2-2|.|TRBV7-3|.
TGTGCCAGCAGCTTACGGGGTTACACCGGGGAGCTGTTTTTT
CASSLRGYTGELFF
>TRBJ1-2|.|TRBV5-1|.
TGCGCCAGCAGCGCGGGGGGAGTCGATGGCTACACCTTC
CASSAGGVDGYTF
>TRBJ2-1|.|TRBV4-3|.
TGCGCCAGCAGCCAAGATCCAGCGGGCGAGTCGGAGCAGTTCTTC
CASSQDPAGESEQFF